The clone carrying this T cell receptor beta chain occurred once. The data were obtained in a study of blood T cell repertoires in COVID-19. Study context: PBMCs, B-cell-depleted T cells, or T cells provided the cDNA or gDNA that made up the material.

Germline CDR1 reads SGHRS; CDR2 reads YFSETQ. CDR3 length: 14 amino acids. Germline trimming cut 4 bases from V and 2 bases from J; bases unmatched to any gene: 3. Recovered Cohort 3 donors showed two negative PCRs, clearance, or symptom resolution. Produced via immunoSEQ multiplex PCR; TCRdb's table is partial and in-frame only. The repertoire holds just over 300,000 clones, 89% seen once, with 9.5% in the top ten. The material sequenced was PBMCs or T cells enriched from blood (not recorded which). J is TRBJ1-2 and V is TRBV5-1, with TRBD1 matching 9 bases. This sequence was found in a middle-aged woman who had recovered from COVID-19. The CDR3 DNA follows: TGCGCCAGCAGCCCTGGACAGGGGAACTATGGCTACACCTTC. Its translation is CASSPGQGNYGYTF.